These 13 T cell receptor beta chains share one sample of origin, sequenced in a study of blood T cell repertoires in COVID-19. Profiled with immunoSEQ multiplex PCR; TCRdb holds only in-frame clones, not every one. The sample yields under 75,000 clones, around 89% seen once. The sample was peripheral blood. Receptor source: a man in his fifties or sixties with active COVID-19.

V usage is TRBV6-5 and J usage is TRBJ2-5; TRBD1 is a possible D gene (5 bases). Germline-derived CDR1 and CDR2 are MNHEY and SVGAGI. The CDR3 sequence is 13 residues long. V lost 8 bases and J lost 2, with 12 bases in between. DNA of the CDR3: TGTGCCAGCGGCTACAGGCTTCAAGAGACCCAGTACTTC. This translates into CASGYRLQETQYF.

V gene TRBV7-9 combines with J gene TRBJ1-1; no clear D. This CDR3 has 14 residues. V gave up 5 bases and J gave up 8 bases, with 18 bases separating them. The germline V gene has CDR1 SEHNR and CDR2 FQNEAQ (reference sequence). Written as DNA, the CDR3 is TGTGCCAGCAGCCCGAGAGGTCAGCCTATAGAAGCTTTCTTT. It encodes CASSPRGQPIEAFF.

CDR3 coding DNA: TGTGCCAGCAGCTTAGGTCACCGGGACTACGAGCAGTACTTC. Encoded protein: CASSLGHRDYEQYF. This chain links TRBV7-8 with TRBJ2-7; a possible D gene is TRBD2 (5 bases). CDR3 length equals 14 residues. V was trimmed by 1 base and J by 3 bases, leaving 10 bases between them. CDR1 and CDR2 from the germline V gene are SGHVS and FQNEAQ.

The chain is built from TRBV5-3 and TRBJ1-4, with D perhaps matching TRBD1 (5 bases). TRBV5-3 is an ORF, and what it does is uncertain. This CDR3 is built from 14 residues. Trimming pared 5 bases from V and 4 bases from J, leaving 12 bases between. This CDR3 is CARRPTVINEKLFF. The CDR3 DNA sequence: TGTGCCAGAAGACCGACAGTAATTAATGAAAAACTGTTTTTT.

This chain joins TRBV5-6 and TRBJ2-7; D is ambiguous. Trimming took 1 base from V and 0 from J, leaving 17 bases between them. The CDR3 has 17 residues. Germline values: CDR1 SGHDT, CDR2 YYEEEE. CDR3 sequence reads: CASSLPFRSPYSYEQYF. Here the CDR3 DNA reads TGTGCCAGCAGCTTGCCTTTTCGTTCCCCCTACTCCTACGAGCAGTACTTC.

This clone is a singleton in its sample. The chain is built from TRBV6-1 and TRBJ2-7, with D uncertain. The V gene lost 2 bases and the J gene lost 5 bases, with 7 bases spanning the gap. The length of the CDR3 is 12 residues. Germline lookup yields CDR1 MNHNS and CDR2 SASEGT. The chain's CDR3 is CASSEYEDEQYF. CDR3 in DNA: TGTGCCAGCAGTGAATATGAGGACGAGCAGTACTTC.

V is TRBV9 and J is TRBJ2-3, with TRBD2 matching 8 bases. The germline gives CDR1 SGDLS, CDR2 YYNGEE. The CDR3 consists of 16 residues. V was pared by 0 bases and J by 3 bases, with 6 bases of the junction left unmatched. CDR3: CASSVAAGDGTDTQYF. DNA of the CDR3: TGTGCCAGCAGCGTAGCAGCGGGAGACGGGACAGATACGCAGTATTTT.

The rearrangement uses TRBV15 and TRBJ2-2; D is undetermined. Germline loops: CDR1 LNHNV, CDR2 YYDKDF (reference sequence). Between the trimmed V and J ends, which lost 6 bases and 2 bases, there was a span of 10 bases. The CDR3 extends over 14 amino acids. The CDR3 DNA reads TGTGCCACCAGGGCCGCCCCCAACACCGGGGAGCTGTTTTTT. Encoded protein: CATRAAPNTGELFF.

V and J are TRBV6-5 and TRBJ1-6, with TRBD1 matching over 7 bases. This CDR3 comprises 14 residues. Germline V CDR1 and CDR2: MNHEY, SVGAGI. J was trimmed by 7 bases and V by 2 bases; bases with no gene match: 2. CDR3 protein: CASSYGQANSPLHF. The CDR3 region has the DNA TGTGCCAGCAGTTACGGACAGGCCAATTCACCCCTCCACTTT.

This rearrangement joins TRBV6-2 or TRBV6-3 to TRBJ1-6; D gene uncertain. Germline V lookup: CDR1 MNHEY, CDR2 SVGEGT. This CDR3 is 14 amino acids long. Trimming pared 5 bases from V and 4 bases from J, leaving 9 bases between. The CDR3 sequence: CASSPQAYNSPLHF. DNA of the CDR3: TGTGCCAGCAGTCCGCAGGCTTATAATTCACCCCTCCACTTT.

The chain has TRBV7-9 and TRBJ2-7, with D possibly being TRBD1 (6 bases). There are 13 residues in the CDR3. Germline V gene data show CDR1 as SEHNR and CDR2 as FQNEAQ (reference sequence). The germline V and J ends were trimmed by 9 bases and 5 bases, with 17 bases remaining between them. The CDR3 region is CASQSGQPHEQYF. CDR3 DNA sequence: TGTGCCAGTCAGAGTGGACAGCCCCACGAGCAGTACTTC.

The chain links TRBV7-2 to TRBJ2-4; 9 bases match TRBD2. The germline gives CDR1 SGHTA, CDR2 FQGNSA. With 8 bases clipped from V and 5 bases from J, the junction kept 4 bases outside the gene matches. This CDR3 is built from 13 residues. For the CDR3, the DNA is TGTGCCAGCGGTCGACTAGCGGAAAACATTCAGTACTTC. This gives the protein CASGRLAENIQYF. Variable domain in full (rest from reference TRBV7-2 and TRBJ2-4): GAGVSQSPSNKVTEKGKDVELRCDPISGHTALYWYRQSLGQGLEFLIYFQGNSAPDKSGLPSDRFSAERTGGSVSTLTIQRTQQEDSAVYLCASGRLAENIQYFGAGTRLSVL.

V usage is TRBV18 and J usage is TRBJ2-7; 10 bases align to TRBD1. With V trimmed by 6 bases and J by 12 bases, 14 bases remained unmatched. Looked up from germline, CDR1 is KGHSH and CDR2 is LQKENI. This CDR3 has 14 amino acids. The DNA of the CDR3 is TGTGCCAGCTCTGGGACAGGGGAGGCCCTCCGGGCGTACTTC. Residues: CASSGTGEALRAYF.